The source of this T cell receptor (beta chain) is a study of beta chain features in type 1 diabetes. Across the study: Age, gender and cell yields were similar between patients and healthy donors. Overall study results and limits: Cells with high TCR expression could be over-represented when cDNA is sequenced. For Type 1 diabetes patients, all four CD4+ subsets carried TCRB CDR3s that were moderately but significantly shorter. The study found that naive, central memory and Treg TCRB repertoires appeared more similar in patients than in healthy donors.

There are a few counts of this clone. Its specificity is unknown. What was sequenced were expressed TCRB transcripts, since all of the isolated RNA had been reverse transcribed. The average read count of naive, central memory and regulatory T cell samples was approximately 4 million. The method was immunoSEQ multiplex PCR; TCRdb's version includes in-frame clones alone and lacks a portion of them. This sample has 150,000 to 190,000 clones, with approximately 10% found just once. This CDR3 has 13 amino acids. The V segment lost 4 bases and the J segment 9 bases; nucleotides outside the gene matches: 7. CDR1 is MNHNY and CDR2 is SVGAGI in the germline V gene (reference sequence).

The clonotype was recovered from a man under 40 with type 1 diabetes. V usage is TRBV6-6 and J usage is TRBJ2-7; TRBD2 aligns across 9 bases. Sequenced: central memory CD4+ T cells from blood. Here the CDR3 reads CASSSSGTGGQYF. CDR3 DNA: TGTGCCAGCAGTTCTAGCGGGACCGGCGGGCAGTACTTC.